This entry features one T cell receptor beta chain sequence. TCRdb keeps only in-frame clones here, not all; method: immunoSEQ multiplex PCR. Altogether tens of thousands of clones are present, less than 95% being singletons, with the ten largest covering around 3.1%. V was clipped by 6 bases and J by 5 bases; unmatched bases: 6. The CDR3 has 14 amino acids. Germline CDR1 and CDR2: MDHEN and SYDVKM. This entry belongs to a study of blood T cell repertoires in COVID-19. The wider study: The United States, Italy and Spain supplied acute and convalescent COVID-19 samples.

This TCR came from a human donor in a cohort sampled during active COVID-19. The chain joins TRBV28 to TRBJ1-1; 10 nucleotides match TRBD1. Sequenced sample: peripheral blood. The CDR3 spells CASRSGTGATEAFF. CDR3 DNA: TGTGCCAGCAGGTCCGGGACAGGGGCAACTGAAGCTTTCTTT. The full variable domain, completed using reference TRBV28 and TRBJ1-1, is DVKVTQSSRYLVKRTGEKVFLECVQDMDHENMFWYRQDPGLGLRLIYFSYDVKMKEKGDIPEGYSVSREKKERFSLILESASTNQTSMYLCASRSGTGATEAFFGQGTRLTVV.